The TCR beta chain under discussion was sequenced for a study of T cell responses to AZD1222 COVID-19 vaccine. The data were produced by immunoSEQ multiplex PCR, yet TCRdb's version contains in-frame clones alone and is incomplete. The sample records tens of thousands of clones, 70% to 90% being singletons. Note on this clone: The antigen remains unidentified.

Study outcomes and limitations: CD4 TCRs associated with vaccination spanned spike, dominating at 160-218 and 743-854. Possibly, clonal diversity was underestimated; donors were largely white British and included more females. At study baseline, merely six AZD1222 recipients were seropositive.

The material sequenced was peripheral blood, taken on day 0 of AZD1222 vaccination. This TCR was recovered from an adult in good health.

The CDR3 bases are TGTGCCAGCAGCCGCGGGACGGTGTACGAGCAGTACTTC. It yields the protein CASSRGTVYEQYF. The chain joins TRBV7-9 to TRBJ2-7, with D maybe TRBD2 (6 bases). The CDR3 runs to 13 residues. Trimming shortened V by 5 bases and J by 4 bases, and 12 bases separated the two germline ends. CDR1 is SEHNR, CDR2 FQNEAQ, per germline (reference sequence).